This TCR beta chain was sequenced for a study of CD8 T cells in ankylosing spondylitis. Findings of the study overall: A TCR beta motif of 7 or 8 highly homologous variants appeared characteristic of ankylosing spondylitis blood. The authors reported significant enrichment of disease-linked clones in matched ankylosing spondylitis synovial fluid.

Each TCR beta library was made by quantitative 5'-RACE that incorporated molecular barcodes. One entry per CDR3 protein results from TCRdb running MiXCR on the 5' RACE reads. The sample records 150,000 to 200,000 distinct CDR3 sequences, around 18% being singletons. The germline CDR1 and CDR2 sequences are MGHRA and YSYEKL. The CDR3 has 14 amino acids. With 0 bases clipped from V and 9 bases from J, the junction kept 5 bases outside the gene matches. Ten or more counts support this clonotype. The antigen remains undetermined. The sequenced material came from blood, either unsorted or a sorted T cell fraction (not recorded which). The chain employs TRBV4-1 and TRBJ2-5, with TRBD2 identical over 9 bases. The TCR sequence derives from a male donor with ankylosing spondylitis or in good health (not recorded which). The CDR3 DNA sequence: TGCGCCAGCAGCCAAGAATCCAGCGGGAGGCCCCAGTACTTC. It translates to CASSQESSGRPQYF.